Shown below are 27 T cell receptor beta chains from a single sample sequenced in a study of regulatory T cells in long-lasting Graves disease. TCR beta libraries were built with iRepertoire HTBI primers and Arm-PCR of CDR3 regions. TCRdb independently ran MiXCR on the multiplex PCR reads; one entry per CDR3 protein. The sample carries around 250,000 distinct CDR3 sequences, roughly a fifth recorded once. The time point was: newly diagnosed GD, antithyroid drugs for less than 3 months. From PBMCs, RNA was extracted and then used to make the TCR library. The sequenced sample was peripheral blood mononuclear cells (PBMCs), obtained at new diagnosis, from a patient treated with antithyroid drugs. These receptors all stem from a female donor with Graves disease.

This clonotype was observed many times. V and J are TRBV20-1 and TRBJ2-1; D not certain. The V gene lost 4 bases and the J gene lost 3 bases, with 13 bases spanning the gap. This CDR3 region has 14 residues. Looked up from germline, CDR1 is DFQATT and CDR2 is SNEGSKA (reference sequence). The CDR3 loop is CSAKRSSRYNEQFF. CDR3 DNA sequence: TGCAGTGCTAAGAGGTCTTCACGCTACAATGAGCAGTTCTTC.

This clonotype was counted only a few times. The chain employs TRBV7-9 and TRBJ2-5; D unresolved. The V end was cut by 1 base, the J end by 7 bases, with 10 bases between. CDR3 length: 13 amino acids. Germline V gene sequence: CDR1 SEHNR, CDR2 FQNEAQ (reference sequence). This CDR3 reads CASSLVGLGTQYF. The CDR3 nucleotides read TGTGCCAGCAGCTTAGTGGGTTTAGGGACCCAGTACTTC. The full variable domain, with the rest looked up from reference TRBV7-9 and TRBJ2-5, is DTGVSQNPRHKITKRGQNVTFRCDPISEHNRLYWYRQTLGQGPEFLTYFQNEAQLEKSRLLSDRFSAERPKGSFSTLEIQRTEQGDSAMYLCASSLVGLGTQYFGPGTRLLVL.

This clonotype was seen ten or more times. The chain uses TRBV6-1 and TRBJ1-2; no reliable D call. Per the germline V gene, CDR1 is MNHNS and CDR2 is SASEGT. The CDR3 runs 14 residues. Trimming pared 6 bases from V and 2 bases from J, leaving 13 bases between. The CDR3 DNA reads as TGTGCCAGCAGACGACCCATGAAAAACTATGGCTACACCTTC. It is translated as CASRRPMKNYGYTF.

Worth noting for this clonotype: Just one base apart from a much larger clone, this may be a read error. The chain employs TRBV20-1 and TRBJ2-7; D is ambiguous. Germline values: CDR1 DFQATT, CDR2 SNEGSKA (reference sequence). There are 12 residues in the CDR3. As DNA, the CDR3 is TGCAGGGCAGCATCTGCGCTGGGTGAGCAGTACTTC. This sequence encodes CRAASALGEQYF.

This clonotype was seen a single time. This may stem from a read error, because a much larger clone lies one nucleotide away. The rearrangement uses TRBV20-1 and TRBJ2-2; D possibly corresponds to TRBD2 (6 bases). Germline V gene lookup returns CDR1 DFQATT and CDR2 SNEGSKA (reference sequence). The CDR3 length is 15 residues. The CDR3, as DNA: TGCAGTGCTACCCGGCAGACGGCGGACACCGGGGGGCTGTTTTTT. This codes for CSATRQTADTGGLFF.

On this clonotype itself: Because the CDR3 is missing its conserved closing phenylalanine or tryptophan, this is likely a read error. The rearrangement joins TRBV7-2 to TRBJ2-5, with a weak D call TRBD1 (6 bases). The CDR3 runs to 14 residues. The germline V gene has CDR1 SGHTA and CDR2 FQGNSA. CDR3 in amino acids: CASSLDSGRETQYL. Written as DNA, the CDR3 is TGCGCCAGCAGCTTGGACAGTGGTCGAGAGACCCAGTACCTC.

This clonotype has ten or more counts. The chain carries TRBV6-1 and TRBJ1-5; the D is unclear. The CDR3 is 14 amino acids. V was shortened by 2 bases and J by 2 bases, with 7 bases between the two germline ends. Germline V gene sequence: CDR1 MNHNS, CDR2 SASEGT. CDR3 loop: CASSELPGNQPQHF. CDR3 DNA sequence: TGTGCCAGCAGTGAACTGCCGGGCAATCAGCCCCAGCATTTT.

This clonotype was seen ten or more times. The V call is TRBV5-1, the J call TRBJ1-1, with 7 nucleotides matching TRBD1. In germline, CDR1 is SGHRS, CDR2 YFSETQ. J gave up 7 bases and V 4 bases, and 7 bases lay outside the gene matches. This CDR3 comprises 13 residues. The CDR3 DNA reads as TGCGCCAGCAGCCTGAGGGGACAGAATGAAGCTTTCTTT. Its translation is CASSLRGQNEAFF.

This clonotype came up many times. This chain uses TRBV5-1 with TRBJ2-3, with 9 positions matching TRBD1. Germline values: CDR1 SGHRS, CDR2 YFSETQ. There are 14 residues in the CDR3. The trim removed 4 bases at V and 3 bases at J, leaving 3 bases unmatched. For the CDR3, the DNA is TGCGCCAGCAGCAAGGGACAGGGTACAGATACGCAGTATTTT. Amino acid sequence: CASSKGQGTDTQYF.

Regarding this clonotype: A read error likely explains this, since a far larger clone differs by one base. The J gene is TRBJ2-1, the V gene TRBV6-1; D might be TRBD1 (5 bases). CDR3 size: 13 residues. Trimming shortened V by 7 bases and J by 10 bases, and 17 bases separated the two germline ends. Germline V gene data show CDR1 as MNHNS and CDR2 as SASEGT. The CDR3 loop is CASMDTETYEQFF. As DNA, the CDR3 is TGTGCCAGCATGGACACGGAAACATACGAGCAGTTCTTC.

The rearrangement joins TRBV7-3 to TRBJ2-5, with D hard to call. Germline-derived CDR1 and CDR2 are SGHTA and FQGTGA. V was clipped by 2 bases and J by 2 bases, with 6 bases between them. The CDR3 length is 13 residues. CDR3 loop: CASSLSGQETQYF. The CDR3 DNA is TGTGCCAGCAGCTTATCAGGACAAGAGACCCAGTACTTC. Full variable domain (rest looked up from reference TRBV7-3 and TRBJ2-5): GAGVSQTPSNKVTEKGKYVELRCDPISGHTALYWYRQSLGQGPEFLIYFQGTGAADDSGLPNDRFFAVRPEGSVSTLKIQRTERGDSAVYLCASSLSGQETQYFGPGTRLLVL.

This clonotype was counted ten times or more. V is TRBV7-9 and J is TRBJ2-5; tentative D call: TRBD1 (5 bases). The CDR3 has 14 residues. Trimming shortened V by 5 bases and J by 2 bases, and 12 bases separated the two germline ends. Germline V gene sequence: CDR1 SEHNR, CDR2 FQNEAQ (reference sequence). CDR3 coding DNA: TGTGCCAGCAGCGAGGACATCCGGCAAGAGACCCAGTACTTC. Translated: CASSEDIRQETQYF.

This clonotype was recorded at least ten times. This chain uses TRBV28 with TRBJ1-2; D is undetermined. The V end was cut by 8 bases, the J end by 7 bases, with 14 bases between. The germline gives CDR1 MDHEN, CDR2 SYDVKM. CDR3 size: 12 residues. The CDR3 reads CASGRRGFGYTF. CDR3 bases: TGTGCCAGCGGGAGGAGAGGGTTTGGCTACACCTTC.

The table lists this clonotype with a few counts. CDR3 sequence: CASSLGGSAEQFF. The CDR3 DNA reads as TGTGCCAGCAGTTTAGGTGGTTCGGCGGAGCAGTTCTTC. The chain is built from TRBV6-2 or TRBV6-3 and TRBJ2-1; D gene uncertain. The CDR3 has 13 amino acids. Germline CDR1 reads MNHEY; CDR2 reads SVGEGT. The V end was cut by 4 bases, the J end by 10 bases, with 14 bases between.

This clonotype was seen repeatedly, ten times or more. The chain carries TRBV11-2 and TRBJ2-5; 7 bases agree with TRBD2. CDR1 is SGHAT and CDR2 is FQNNGV in the germline V gene. This CDR3 contains 15 residues. V gave up 5 bases and J gave up 5 bases; unmatched junction bases: 11. CDR3 amino acids: CASSLGGSVQETQYF. As DNA, the CDR3 is TGTGCCAGCAGCCTGGGGGGGAGCGTCCAGGAGACCCAGTACTTC.

At least ten counts were recorded for this clonotype. The rearrangement joins TRBV11-3 to TRBJ2-1, with 8 bases aligning to TRBD1. The V gene end was trimmed by 3 bases and the J gene end by 4 bases; junction bases not matched to a gene: 5. The CDR3 is made up of 15 amino acids. CDR1 SGHNT and CDR2 YENEEA come from the germline V gene. In nucleotides, the CDR3 is TGTGCCAGCAGCTTGGGGCAGGGGGCATACAATGAGCAGTTCTTC. Translated: CASSLGQGAYNEQFF.

The rearrangement joins TRBV14 to TRBJ1-5; possibly TRBD1 for D (5 bases). The germline gives CDR1 SGHDN, CDR2 FVKESK. Trimming took 5 bases from V and 7 from J, leaving 12 bases between them. The CDR3 runs 13 residues. The CDR3 DNA follows: TGTGCCAGCAGCGGAGGGGATGAGCAGCCCCAGCATTTT. It translates to CASSGGDEQPQHF.

This clonotype was seen at least ten times. This rearrangement joins TRBV7-9 to TRBJ1-6; D gene ambiguous. Between the trimmed V and J ends, which lost 5 bases and 9 bases, there was a span of 11 bases. Germline lookup yields CDR1 SEHNR and CDR2 FQNEAQ (reference sequence). The CDR3 spans 13 residues. The CDR3 loop is CASSPDGRSPLHF. The DNA of the CDR3 is TGTGCCAGCAGCCCGGACGGCCGTTCACCCCTCCACTTT.

The sample holds many counts of this clonotype. The V call is TRBV20-1, the J call TRBJ2-3; 12 nucleotides agree with TRBD2. The ends lost 1 base at V and 5 bases at J; junction bases unmatched: 4. Germline assignment: CDR1 DFQATT and CDR2 SNEGSKA (reference sequence). The CDR3 runs to 15 residues. The CDR3 loop is CSARALAGGGDTQYF. The CDR3 coding sequence is TGCAGTGCTAGAGCCCTAGCGGGGGGGGGAGATACGCAGTATTTT.

Details on this clonotype: One base separates it from a far larger clone, so it is likely a read error. V usage is TRBV11-3 and J usage is TRBJ2-1, with D possibly being TRBD1 or TRBD2 (6 bases each). V lost 5 bases, J lost 9 bases, and 23 bases lay in between. The CDR3 covers 16 residues. The germline gives CDR1 SGHNT, CDR2 YENEEA. The CDR3 is CASSRRVGGRESEQFF. Here the CDR3 DNA reads TGTGCCAGCAGCAGGAGGGTTGGGGGCAGGGAGTCTGAGCAGTTCTTC.

The chain couples TRBV19 to TRBJ1-3, with D perhaps matching TRBD1 (6 bases). The V gene lost 6 bases and the J gene lost 1 base, with 7 bases spanning the gap. CDR3 length: 13 amino acids. Germline assignment: CDR1 LNHDA and CDR2 SQIVND (reference sequence). The CDR3 DNA sequence: TGTGCCAGTAGGCAGGGGTCTGGAAACACCATATATTTT. It translates to CASRQGSGNTIYF.

As for this clonotype: A read error is possible here, since a much larger clone lies one base away. The V and J genes are TRBV10-1 and TRBJ2-1, with no clear D. This CDR3 is built from 14 residues. Germline V gene lookup returns CDR1 WNHNN and CDR2 SYGVQD (reference sequence). CDR3 DNA sequence: TGCGCCGGCAGCCCGGGCCCTACGGCGGCTGAGCAGTTCTTC. Protein sequence: CAGSPGPTAAEQFF.

This clonotype has ten or more counts. The CDR3 sequence is CASSEKRAGSYGYTF. The CDR3 coding sequence is TGTGCCAGCAGTGAAAAGAGGGCGGGAAGCTATGGCTACACCTTC. This chain connects TRBV2 to TRBJ1-2, with D unresolved. The germline CDR1 and CDR2 sequences are SNHLY and FYNNEI. The CDR3 loop spans 15 amino acids. The V and J ends lost 2 bases and 4 bases respectively, with 14 bases between them.

This clonotype occurred many times. The chain employs TRBV4-3 and TRBJ2-3; 10 positions agree with TRBD1. The CDR3 loop spans 16 amino acids. After removal of 7 bases from V and 6 bases from J, the junction contained 13 bases not matched to a gene. The germline CDR1 and CDR2 sequences are LGHNA and YSLEER. The CDR3 sequence is CASTPGTGDSGDTQYF. CDR3 nucleotides: TGCGCCAGCACGCCCGGGACAGGGGACTCAGGGGATACGCAGTATTTT.

In this sample, this clonotype turned up a few times. The J gene is TRBJ1-1, the V gene TRBV20-1; 7 positions agree with TRBD1. The CDR3 loop spans 16 amino acids. Germline CDR1 DFQATT, CDR2 SNEGSKA (reference sequence). The ends lost 3 bases at V and 4 bases at J; junction bases unmatched: 14. CDR3 in amino acids: CSARHLTGVWATEAFF. The DNA of the CDR3 is TGCAGTGCTAGGCACCTAACAGGGGTTTGGGCCACTGAAGCTTTCTTT.

The chain's CDR3 is CASSYPDGGAQETQYF. CDR3 in DNA: TGTGCCAGCAGCTACCCCGACGGGGGGGCTCAAGAGACCCAGTACTTC. The V and J genes are TRBV7-2 and TRBJ2-5; TRBD2 matches at 8 bases. V was clipped by 4 bases and J by 2 bases; unmatched bases: 9. This CDR3 has 16 amino acids. Germline assignment: CDR1 SGHTA and CDR2 FQGNSA.

This clonotype has a count of ten or more. This chain uses TRBV7-3 with TRBJ1-6; 12 bases agree with TRBD1. Germline V CDR1 and CDR2: SGHTA, FQGTGA. The CDR3 contains 15 residues. J gave up 6 bases and V 5 bases, and 2 bases lay outside the gene matches. CDR3 loop: CASSMGQGANSPLHF. DNA for the CDR3: TGTGCCAGCAGCATGGGACAGGGGGCTAATTCACCCCTCCACTTT.